This TCR beta chain is drawn from a study of blood T cell repertoires in COVID-19. Turning to the study itself: Collection of acute and convalescent COVID-19 samples took place in the United States, Italy and Spain. From T cells, B-cell-depleted T cells, or PBMCs came the material, which was cDNA or gDNA.

Authors' processing steps: By means of reference gene primer amplification, nucleated cell counts were estimated. The protocol was immunoSEQ multiplex PCR, while the TCRdb copy is restricted to in-frame clones and leaves out a portion. Clone size and the V and J calls come from that table; the DNA yielded D and trimming. The data show around 70,000 clones, 83% seen once. Per the germline V gene, CDR1 is LNHDA and CDR2 is SQIVND (reference sequence). V dropped 9 bases and J dropped 4 bases, with 16 bases sitting between them. The CDR3 length is 14 residues. The chain combines TRBV19 with TRBJ1-3, with D perhaps matching TRBD1 (6 bases). The clonotype originates from a man at least 80 years old with acute or convalescent COVID-19. Material: peripheral blood. The DNA of the CDR3 is TGTGCCAGCACTAACAGGGCATACGGAAACACCATATATTTT. Protein sequence: CASTNRAYGNTIYF.